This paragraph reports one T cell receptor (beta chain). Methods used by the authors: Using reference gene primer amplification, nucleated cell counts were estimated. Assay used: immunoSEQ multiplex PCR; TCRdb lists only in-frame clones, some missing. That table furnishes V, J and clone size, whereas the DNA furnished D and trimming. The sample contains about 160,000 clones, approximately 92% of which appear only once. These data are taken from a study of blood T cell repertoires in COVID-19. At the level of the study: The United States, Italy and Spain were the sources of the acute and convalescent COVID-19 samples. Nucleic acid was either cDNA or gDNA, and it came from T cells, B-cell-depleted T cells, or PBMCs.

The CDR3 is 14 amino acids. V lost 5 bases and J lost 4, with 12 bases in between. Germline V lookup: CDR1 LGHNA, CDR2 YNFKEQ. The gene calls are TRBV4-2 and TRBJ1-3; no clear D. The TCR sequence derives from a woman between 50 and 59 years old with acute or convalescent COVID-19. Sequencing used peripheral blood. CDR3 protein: CASSAEGRGNTIYF. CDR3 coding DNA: TGTGCCAGCAGCGCTGAGGGTCGCGGAAACACCATATATTTT.